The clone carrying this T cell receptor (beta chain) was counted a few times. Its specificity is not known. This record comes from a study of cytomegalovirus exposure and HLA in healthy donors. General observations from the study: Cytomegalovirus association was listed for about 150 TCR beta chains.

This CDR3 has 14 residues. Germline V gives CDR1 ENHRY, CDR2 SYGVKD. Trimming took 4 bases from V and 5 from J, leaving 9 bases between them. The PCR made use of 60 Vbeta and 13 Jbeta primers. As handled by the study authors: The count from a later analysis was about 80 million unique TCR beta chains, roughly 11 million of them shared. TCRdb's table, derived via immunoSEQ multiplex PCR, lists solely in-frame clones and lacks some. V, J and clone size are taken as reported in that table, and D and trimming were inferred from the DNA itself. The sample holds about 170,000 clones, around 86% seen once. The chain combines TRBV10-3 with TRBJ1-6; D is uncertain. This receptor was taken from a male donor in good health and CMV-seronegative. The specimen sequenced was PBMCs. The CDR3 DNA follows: TGTGCCATCAGTGCGCTTCGGGATAATTCACCCCTCCACTTT. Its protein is CAISALRDNSPLHF.